These 28 T cell receptor beta chains share one sample of origin, sequenced in a study of blood T cell repertoires in COVID-19. Produced via immunoSEQ multiplex PCR; TCRdb's table is partial and in-frame only. Of some 290,000 clones in the sample, under 90% are singletons; the top ten hold about a tenth. Sequencing was carried out using PBMCs or T cells enriched from blood (not recorded which). All receptors come from a woman between 25 and 40 years old who had recovered from COVID-19.

The rearrangement uses TRBV6-4 and TRBJ1-2, with 10 bases identical to TRBD1. CDR1 is MRHNA and CDR2 is SNTAGT in the germline V gene. This CDR3 has 13 residues. J gave up 8 bases and V 6 bases, and 6 bases lay outside the gene matches. CDR3 residues: CASRRTGGGGYTF. Written as DNA, the CDR3 is TGTGCCAGCAGGCGGACAGGGGGAGGAGGCTACACCTTC.

The genes are TRBV11-2 and TRBJ2-5; the match to TRBD2 covers 7 bases. The CDR3 extends over 16 amino acids. The germline CDR1 and CDR2 sequences are SGHAT and FQNNGV. Losses at the gene ends were 5 bases for V and 6 bases for J; bases not matched to a gene: 15. In DNA, the CDR3 is TGTGCCAGCAGCCCCCGAATAAGCGGGATGGGAAAGACCCAGTACTTC. Protein: CASSPRISGMGKTQYF.

This clone was detected once. The chain has TRBV19 and TRBJ2-7, with D possibly matching TRBD1 (6 bases). From germline, CDR1 is LNHDA and CDR2 SQIVND (reference sequence). The CDR3 covers 14 residues. With 3 bases removed from V and 7 bases from J, the gap between germline ends came to 16 bases. The CDR3 is CASSMRGYDREQYF. CDR3 DNA sequence: TGTGCCAGTAGTATGCGAGGGTACGACAGGGAGCAGTACTTC.

The chain uses TRBV20-1 and TRBJ2-7; weak D call: TRBD2 (6 bases). The V end was cut by 6 bases, the J end by 5 bases, with 11 bases between. CDR1 is DFQATT and CDR2 is SNEGSKA in the germline V gene (reference sequence). The CDR3 totals 11 residues. The CDR3 DNA is TGCAGTGCCCCGGGGGTCCACGAGCAGTACTTC. Amino acids: CSAPGVHEQYF.

This chain links TRBV3-1 (or the pseudogene TRBV3-2) with TRBJ1-4, with D perhaps matching TRBD1 (5 bases). The ends were cut back, 4 bases at V and 0 bases at J, with 9 bases in the middle. CDR1 and CDR2 from the germline V gene are LGHDT and YNNKEL (reference sequence). This CDR3 contains 15 residues. CDR3 coding DNA: TGTGCCAGCAGCCCTTCAGGGACAACTAATGAAAAACTGTTTTTT. Translating gives CASSPSGTTNEKLFF.

The chain's CDR3 is CATKSPTGNYGYTF. The CDR3 nucleotides are TGTGCCACCAAATCCCCGACAGGGAACTATGGCTACACCTTC. V gene TRBV28 combines with J gene TRBJ1-2; 7 nucleotides align to TRBD1. V was clipped by 10 bases and J by 2 bases; unmatched bases: 10. Germline CDR1 and CDR2: MDHEN and SYDVKM. CDR3 length: 14 residues.

This chain joins TRBV11-1 and TRBJ2-3, with D possibly being TRBD2 (5 bases). CDR1 SGHAT and CDR2 FQDESV come from the germline V gene (reference sequence). The CDR3 sequence is 15 residues long. V gave up 2 bases and J gave up 2 bases, with 11 bases separating them. The CDR3 DNA is TGTGCCAGCAGCTTACGGGCTAGCCTCACAGATACGCAGTATTTT. Its protein product is CASSLRASLTDTQYF.

The gene calls are TRBV6-1 and TRBJ2-2; D gene ambiguous. The V and J ends lost 10 bases and 2 bases respectively, with 17 bases between them. The CDR3 extends over 15 amino acids. The germline V gene has CDR1 MNHNS and CDR2 SASEGT. The CDR3 DNA sequence: TGTGCCATCCAGTTCACGGGTGACAACACCGGGGAGCTGTTTTTT. Translation gives CAIQFTGDNTGELFF.

This clone was detected a few times. The genes are TRBV19 and TRBJ1-5; D uncertain. The CDR3 is 14 residues long. Per the germline V gene, CDR1 is LNHDA and CDR2 is SQIVND (reference sequence). The germline V and J ends were trimmed by 2 bases and 5 bases, with 10 bases remaining between them. CDR3: CASSIPSTHQPQHF. The CDR3 coding sequence is TGTGCCAGTAGTATACCGAGTACTCATCAGCCCCAGCATTTT.

This clone was picked up one time. The chain carries TRBV9 and TRBJ2-1; 8 nucleotides align to TRBD2. The germline gives CDR1 SGDLS, CDR2 YYNGEE. This CDR3 region has 13 residues. V lost 4 bases and J lost 5; bases outside the gene matches: 2. This CDR3 is CASSYGGDNEQFF. The CDR3 DNA reads as TGTGCCAGCAGCTACGGGGGGGACAATGAGCAGTTCTTC. Full variable domain (missing parts from reference TRBV9 and TRBJ2-1): DSGVTQTPKHLITATGQRVTLRCSPRSGDLSVYWYQQSLDQGLQFLIQYYNGEERAKGNILERFSAQQFPDLHSELNLSSLELGDSALYFCASSYGGDNEQFFGPGTRLTVL.

The chain uses TRBV14 and TRBJ1-2; 11 nucleotides align to TRBD1. Germline V lookup: CDR1 SGHDN, CDR2 FVKESK. V lost 0 bases, J lost 5 bases, and 8 bases stayed unmatched. This CDR3 is 17 amino acids long. This chain's CDR3 is CASSQDAGTGGGYGYTF. CDR3 coding DNA: TGTGCCAGCAGCCAAGATGCGGGGACAGGGGGTGGGTATGGCTACACCTTC.

Details on this clone: At one end, the junction sequence differs from germline, possibly due to a read error. The chain has TRBV15 and TRBJ1-2, with no clear D. The germline V gene has CDR1 LNHNV and CDR2 YYDKDF (reference sequence). The CDR3 extends over 14 amino acids. The chain's CDR3 is CATSGDVRAGGYTF. Here the CDR3 DNA reads TGTGCCACCAGCGGAGATGTACGGGCGGGAGGCTACACCTTC.

The chain recombines TRBV3-1 (or the pseudogene TRBV3-2) with TRBJ1-5, with unresolved D. The ends were cut back, 4 bases at V and 5 bases at J, with 9 bases in the middle. This CDR3 is built from 13 residues. In germline, CDR1 is LGHDT, CDR2 YNNKEL (reference sequence). As DNA, the CDR3 is TGTGCCAGCAGCCGAGGGAGGGATCAGCCCCAGCATTTT. It translates to CASSRGRDQPQHF.

The chain joins TRBV20-1 to TRBJ1-2; D ambiguous. V was trimmed by 0 bases and J by 10 bases, leaving 9 bases between them. The CDR3 sequence is 11 residues long. CDR1 is DFQATT, CDR2 SNEGSKA, per germline (reference sequence). The CDR3 DNA sequence: TGCAGTGCTAGAGATTTGAGCCTCTACACCTTC. It encodes CSARDLSLYTF.

The chain is built from TRBV5-8 and TRBJ1-5; 7 bases map to TRBD1. CDR1 and CDR2 (germline): SGHTS, YDEGEE. The length of the CDR3 is 14 residues. The CDR3 nucleotides read TGTGCTTCGAGACAGGGTTATAGCAATCAGCCCCAGCATTTT. Translating gives CASRQGYSNQPQHF.

The J gene is TRBJ2-7, the V gene TRBV27; TRBD2 matches at 14 bases. CDR3 size: 16 residues. The germline V gene has CDR1 MNHEY and CDR2 SMNVEV (reference sequence). After removal of 8 bases from V and 5 bases from J, the junction contained 11 bases not matched to a gene. CDR3 region: CASGRGLAGVPHEQYF. CDR3 in DNA: TGTGCCAGCGGACGGGGACTAGCGGGGGTCCCCCACGAGCAGTACTTC.

V gene TRBV20-1 combines with J gene TRBJ2-3; 8 bases line up with TRBD2. This CDR3 spans 16 amino acids. The germline CDR1 and CDR2 sequences are DFQATT and SNEGSKA (reference sequence). The V segment lost 3 bases and the J segment 6 bases; nucleotides outside the gene matches: 14. The DNA for the CDR3 is TGCAGTGCTAGTCCTTCGCTCGGGAGGGTAGGTGATACGCAGTATTTT. Protein: CSASPSLGRVGDTQYF.

The rearrangement links TRBV19 to TRBJ2-3; D may be TRBD2 (5 bases). The V end was cut by 3 bases, the J end by 0 bases, with 16 bases between. From germline, CDR1 is LNHDA and CDR2 SQIVND (reference sequence). The CDR3 is made up of 17 amino acids. This chain's CDR3 is CASSIWASGYSTDTQYF. The CDR3 DNA reads as TGTGCCAGTAGTATCTGGGCAAGCGGATATAGCACAGATACGCAGTATTTT.

This clone was observed a single time. V usage is TRBV5-4 and J usage is TRBJ1-2; no definite D call. The germline V and J ends were trimmed by 3 bases and 4 bases, with 7 bases remaining between them. The germline V gene has CDR1 SGHNT and CDR2 YYREEE (reference sequence). CDR3 length: 12 amino acids. The DNA for the CDR3 is TGTGCCAGCAGCTCCACGGTCTATGGCTACACCTTC. Translating it yields CASSSTVYGYTF.

This clone was seen just once. The chain uses TRBV5-1 and TRBJ2-1; D is perhaps TRBD2 (6 bases). The CDR3 runs to 17 residues. Between the trimmed V and J ends, which lost 2 bases and 0 bases, there was a span of 15 bases. Germline V gives CDR1 SGHRS, CDR2 YFSETQ. CDR3 in amino acids: CASSFTSTGDSYNEQFF. CDR3 nucleotides: TGCGCCAGCAGCTTTACCTCGACGGGGGACTCCTACAATGAGCAGTTCTTC.

This clone was picked up one time. The rearrangement uses TRBV30 and TRBJ1-1; D possibly corresponds to TRBD1 (5 bases). V lost 6 bases to trimming and J lost 0 bases, with 14 bases between them. Germline CDR1 GTSNPN, CDR2 SVGIG (reference sequence). This CDR3 has 14 residues. CDR3: CACYPVGLNTEAFF. In DNA, the CDR3 is TGTGCCTGCTACCCGGTGGGGCTGAACACTGAAGCTTTCTTT.

The CDR3 DNA sequence: TGTGCCATCAGTGAGTCCTCGACAGGGCACTATAATTCACCCCTCCACTTT. Translation gives CAISESSTGHYNSPLHF. The V and J genes are TRBV10-3 and TRBJ1-6; 7 nucleotides align to TRBD1. The V and J ends lost 0 bases and 3 bases, in that order; junction bases with no gene match: 5. The CDR3 totals 17 residues. CDR1 and CDR2 from the germline V gene are ENHRY and SYGVKD.

This chain joins TRBV6-5 and TRBJ1-6; 11 bases line up with TRBD1. The CDR3 is 15 amino acids. Germline CDR1 is MNHEY and CDR2 is SVGAGI. The ends lost 6 bases at V and 6 bases at J; junction bases unmatched: 4. The CDR3 is CASSRTGGVNSPLHF. The CDR3 bases are TGTGCCAGCAGCAGGACAGGGGGCGTTAATTCACCCCTCCACTTT.

This chain uses TRBV11-2 with TRBJ1-2, with D maybe TRBD1 (6 bases). V dropped 6 bases and J dropped 3 bases, with 17 bases sitting between them. The CDR3 is 15 amino acids. The germline V gene encodes CDR1 SGHAT and CDR2 FQNNGV. The CDR3 region has the DNA TGTGCCAGCAGTCCAGAGGCGGACAGTCACTATGGCTACACCTTC. Translating it yields CASSPEADSHYGYTF.

The V gene is TRBV6-1, the J gene TRBJ2-4, with 9 bases identical to TRBD2. Germline CDR1 is MNHNS and CDR2 is SASEGT. Trimming at V came to 1 base and at J to 11 bases, leaving 15 bases not matched to a gene. CDR3 length: 17 residues. The CDR3 spells CASSEEPGGRGMELQYF. The CDR3 DNA reads as TGTGCCAGCAGTGAAGAACCTGGCGGGAGGGGAATGGAGCTTCAGTACTTC.

The V call is TRBV27, the J call TRBJ2-7; 9 bases are shared with TRBD1. The CDR3 has 15 residues. Per germline, CDR1 MNHEY and CDR2 SMNVEV (reference sequence). V dropped 7 bases and J dropped 4; count of bases not matched to a gene: 11. CDR3 coding DNA: TGTGCCAGCACCAGGGGGACAGGGTCAATTTACGAGCAGTACTTC. Translating it yields CASTRGTGSIYEQYF.

The chain uses TRBV9 and TRBJ2-7, with TRBD2 identical over 7 bases. CDR1 SGDLS and CDR2 YYNGEE come from the germline V gene. Losses at the gene ends were 0 bases for V and 2 bases for J; bases not matched to a gene: 5. The CDR3 spans 15 residues. The CDR3 DNA is TGTGCCAGCAGCGTAGACGGGAGGCCACCCTACGAGCAGTACTTC. It encodes CASSVDGRPPYEQYF.

The rearrangement links TRBV7-9 to TRBJ2-3, with D perhaps matching TRBD1 (6 bases). V shed 4 bases and J shed 1 base, with 15 bases lying between them. The CDR3 sequence is 16 residues long. Per the germline V gene, CDR1 is SEHNR and CDR2 is FQNEAQ (reference sequence). The CDR3 spells CASSYLTGLGTDTQYF. The CDR3 nucleotides read TGTGCCAGCAGCTACCTCACAGGGTTGGGCACAGATACGCAGTATTTT. Using reference TRBV7-9 and TRBJ2-3 for the parts outside the CDR3, the full variable domain is DTGVSQNPRHKITKRGQNVTFRCDPISEHNRLYWYRQTLGQGPEFLTYFQNEAQLEKSRLLSDRFSAERPKGSFSTLEIQRTEQGDSAMYLCASSYLTGLGTDTQYFGPGTRLTVL.